These T cell receptor beta chains were read from a single sample in a study of graft-versus-host responses after intestinal transplantation. Antigens of these TCRs are unknown. The protocol was immunoSEQ multiplex PCR, while the TCRdb copy is restricted to in-frame clones and leaves out a portion. The table records about 86,000 clones, 88% of them present only once. The specimen was unstimulated CD4+ T cells sorted from spleen or lymph node cells, collected before transplant. Receptor source: a human donor who was the organ donor for an intestinal transplant. CDR3s include the opening cysteine and the closing phenylalanine or tryptophan. The D gene is left open where the match is weak. Size tells how often a clone was seen (once, few, many) or the class of an expanded clone, and some rows leave it out.

D	V	J	size	CDR3	DNA
TRBD1	TRBV2	TRBJ1-6	-	CASRRQGTSGNSPLHF	TGTGCCAGCAGGCGACAGGGGACGAGTGGCAATTCACCCCTCCACTTT
-	TRBV30	TRBJ2-7	-	CAWSVGPTPLYEQYF	TGTGCCTGGAGTGTTGGGCCGACACCTCTCTACGAGCAGTACTTC
TRBD2	TRBV4-1	TRBJ2-1	-	CASSQGPLSGGGNEQFF	TGCGCCAGCAGCCAAGGGCCGCTAAGCGGGGGGGGGAATGAGCAGTTCTTC
TRBD1	TRBV4-2	TRBJ1-2	-	CASSQVGTGDGYTF	TGTGCCAGCAGCCAAGTTGGGACAGGGGATGGCTACACCTTC
-	TRBV29-1	TRBJ2-5	-	CSGTRTAQETQYF	TGCAGCGGGACGAGGACAGCCCAAGAGACCCAGTACTTC
-	TRBV5-6	TRBJ2-7	-	CASSGRGRVDYEQYF	TGTGCCAGCAGCGGCAGGGGCAGGGTGGACTACGAGCAGTACTTC
-	TRBV4-2	TRBJ1-4	once	CASSQEALGATNEKLFF	TGTGCCAGCAGCCAAGAGGCTCTAGGCGCAACTAATGAAAAACTGTTTTTT
-	TRBV2	TRBJ2-1	-	CASKREGGGFNEQFF	TGTGCCAGCAAAAGGGAGGGGGGTGGTTTTAATGAGCAGTTCTTC
TRBD2	TRBV7-9	TRBJ2-7	-	CASSFGGTRSYEQYF	TGTGCCAGCAGCTTCGGAGGGACTAGATCCTACGAGCAGTACTTC
-	TRBV5-1	TRBJ1-1	-	CASSPTGPGAFF	TGCGCCAGCAGCCCCACAGGGCCGGGAGCTTTCTTT
TRBD2	TRBV5-8	TRBJ2-7	-	CASSLGLLAGAYEQYF	TGTGCCAGCAGCTTGGGCCTCCTAGCGGGGGCCTACGAGCAGTACTTC
-	TRBV7-2	TRBJ1-3	-	CASSFGLDGNTIYF	TGTGCCAGCAGCTTTGGACTAGATGGAAACACCATATATTTT
TRBD2	TRBV29-1	TRBJ2-3	-	CSVTGTTPDTQYF	TGCAGCGTCACCGGGACTACCCCGGATACGCAGTATTTT